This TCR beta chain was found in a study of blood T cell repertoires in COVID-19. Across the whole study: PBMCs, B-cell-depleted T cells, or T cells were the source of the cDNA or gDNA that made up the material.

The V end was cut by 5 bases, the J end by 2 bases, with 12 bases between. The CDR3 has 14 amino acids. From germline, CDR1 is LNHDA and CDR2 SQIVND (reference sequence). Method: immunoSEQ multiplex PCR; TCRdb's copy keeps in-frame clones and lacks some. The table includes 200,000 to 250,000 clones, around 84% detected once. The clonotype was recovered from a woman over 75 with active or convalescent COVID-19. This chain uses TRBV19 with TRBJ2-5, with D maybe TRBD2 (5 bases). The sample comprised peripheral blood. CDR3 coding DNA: TGTGCCAGTAGTGCCTATCGCGGGCAAGAGACCCAGTACTTC. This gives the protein CASSAYRGQETQYF. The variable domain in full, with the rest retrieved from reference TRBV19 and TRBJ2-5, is DGGITQSPKYLFRKEGQNVTLSCEQNLNHDAMYWYRQDPGQGLRLIYYSQIVNDFQKGDIAEGYSVSREKKESFPLTVTSAQKNPTAFYLCASSAYRGQETQYFGPGTRLLVL.